Following are 21 T cell receptor beta chains from one sample sequenced in a study of T-cell memory formation after mild COVID-19. TCRdb called the 5' RACE reads again in MiXCR, with one record for every CDR3 protein. Of fewer than 150,000 distinct CDR3 sequences listed, 11% to 15% are singletons. Sequencing was done on a sample of PBMCs or a T cell subset sorted from them (not recorded which). These receptors originate from an adult woman who had mild COVID-19 (a few samples of this study predate the infection). Cell type and time point are not known.

The chain couples TRBV7-7 to TRBJ2-1; D is unresolved. The CDR3 covers 13 residues. Trimming left V 4 bases short and J 5 bases short, with 9 bases between. Per the germline V gene, CDR1 is SSHAT and CDR2 is FNYEAQ (reference sequence). The chain's CDR3 is CASSSSWDNEQFF. The DNA for the CDR3 is TGTGCCAGCAGCTCCTCATGGGACAATGAGCAGTTCTTC.

This chain links TRBV14 with TRBJ2-1, with 9 bases matching TRBD2. Losses at the gene ends were 1 base for V and 10 bases for J; bases not matched to a gene: 8. The CDR3 contains 15 residues. The germline V gene has CDR1 SGHDN and CDR2 FVKESK. The CDR3 region is CASSQGTAGGEEQFF. DNA for the CDR3: TGTGCCAGCAGCCAAGGTACAGCGGGAGGCGAGGAGCAGTTCTTC.

V and J are TRBV21-1 and TRBJ2-3. TRBV21-1 is deemed a pseudogene. The CDR3 consists of 14 residues. The CDR3, as DNA: TGTGCCAGCAGCAAATTAGCGAGCGCAGATACGCAGTATTTT. It encodes CASSKLASADTQYF.

This clonotype was picked up a small number of times. The chain couples TRBV5-6 to TRBJ1-3; D not resolved. CDR1 and CDR2 from the germline V gene are SGHDT and YYEEEE. Trimming took off 2 bases at V and 11 bases at J, with 11 bases between the two ends. The CDR3 consists of 12 residues. In nucleotides, the CDR3 is TGTGCCAGCAGCTTTCTAGGCGTCGCCATATATTTT. Amino acids: CASSFLGVAIYF.

This clonotype has only a few counts. This chain links TRBV19 with TRBJ1-1; no clear D. Trimming removed 6 bases from V and 1 base from J, with 9 bases in between. The CDR3 covers 13 residues. Germline V gene sequence: CDR1 LNHDA, CDR2 SQIVND (reference sequence). In DNA, the CDR3 is TGTGCCAGTAGCCTCACTTGGAACACTGAAGCTTTCTTT. It translates to CASSLTWNTEAFF.

This clonotype turned up a few times. The rearrangement links TRBV20-1 to TRBJ2-1; TRBD2 is a possible D gene (6 bases). Germline CDR1 is DFQATT and CDR2 is SNEGSKA (reference sequence). Trimming stripped 6 bases from V and 4 bases from J, with 10 bases between. The CDR3 has 12 residues. The CDR3 sequence: CSARLVYNEQFF. The CDR3 nucleotides are TGCAGTGCCAGACTAGTTTACAATGAGCAGTTCTTC.

The chain couples TRBV20-1 to TRBJ2-5; 8 positions agree with TRBD1. Germline loops: CDR1 DFQATT, CDR2 SNEGSKA (reference sequence). The junction had 4 bases not matched to a gene; V was cut back by 4 bases and J by 3 bases. This CDR3 comprises 13 residues. This CDR3 is CSAKTGVEETQYF. In DNA form, the CDR3 reads TGCAGTGCTAAGACAGGGGTCGAAGAGACCCAGTACTTC.

This clonotype has ten or more counts. The gene calls are TRBV5-1 and TRBJ2-5; 8 bases line up with TRBD1. The ends lost 0 bases at V and 3 bases at J; junction bases unmatched: 13. The germline V gene has CDR1 SGHRS and CDR2 YFSETQ. The CDR3 is 18 residues long. The CDR3 is CASSLVQGASQMEETQYF. CDR3 DNA: TGCGCCAGCAGCTTGGTGCAGGGGGCTAGCCAAATGGAAGAGACCCAGTACTTC.

The chain employs TRBV24-1 and TRBJ1-2, with D perhaps TRBD1 (5 bases). Germline assignment: CDR1 KGHDR and CDR2 SFDVKD. V shed 4 bases and J shed 0 bases, with 11 bases lying between them. There are 15 residues in the CDR3. The CDR3 is CATSDWDGANYGYTF. DNA of the CDR3: TGTGCCACCAGTGACTGGGACGGCGCTAACTATGGCTACACCTTC.

The chain employs TRBV5-1 and TRBJ2-7; 14 bases are shared with TRBD2. Germline trimming cut 4 bases from V and 7 bases from J; bases unmatched to any gene: 7. CDR1 is SGHRS, CDR2 YFSETQ, per germline. The CDR3 runs 15 residues. This CDR3 is CASSPGTSGSWEQYF. CDR3 DNA: TGCGCCAGCAGCCCAGGGACTAGCGGGAGTTGGGAGCAGTACTTC.

The CDR3 DNA sequence: TGCAGTGTCCCAGCCCTAATTGGCGAGCAGTACTTC. Its translation: CSVPALIGEQYF. The chain links TRBV20-1 to TRBJ2-7, with no clear D. The CDR3 has 12 residues. The V and J ends lost 7 bases and 6 bases respectively, with 16 bases between them. The germline V gene has CDR1 DFQATT and CDR2 SNEGSKA (reference sequence).

This chain joins TRBV29-1 and TRBJ2-1; 9 bases are shared with TRBD1. CDR1 and CDR2 (germline): SQVTM, ANQGSEA. The J segment lost 1 base and the V segment lost 7 bases, leaving 11 bases of the junction unmatched. CDR3 length: 16 amino acids. The CDR3: CSAIPWTGASYNEQFF. The CDR3 DNA is TGCAGCGCTATCCCTTGGACAGGGGCGTCCTACAATGAGCAGTTCTTC.

The chain carries TRBV7-3 and TRBJ2-1; 7 nucleotides match TRBD2. V lost 6 bases to trimming and J lost 7 bases; unmatched junction nucleotides: 15. Germline lookup yields CDR1 SGHTA and CDR2 FQGTGA. This CDR3 contains 16 residues. The CDR3 region has the DNA TGTGCCAGCAGTCCTGACCTGATCGGGCGGGAGAATGAGCAGTTCTTC. Its translation is CASSPDLIGRENEQFF.

This sequence joins TRBV5-1 and TRBJ2-7; D ambiguous. Germline V gene sequence: CDR1 SGHRS, CDR2 YFSETQ. V lost 2 bases to trimming and J lost 5 bases, with 8 bases between them. CDR3 size: 12 residues. In DNA, the CDR3 is TGCGCCAGCAGCTTCGGACGTGACGAGCAGTACTTC. Translated: CASSFGRDEQYF.

This clonotype was observed a handful of times. The gene calls are TRBV29-1 and TRBJ1-1, with D possibly matching TRBD1 (5 bases). The CDR3 has 13 residues. The germline V gene encodes CDR1 SQVTM and CDR2 ANQGSEA. Trimming shortened V by 6 bases and J by 1 base, and 12 bases separated the two germline ends. The CDR3 here is CSVRDGANTEAFF. Here the CDR3 DNA reads TGCAGCGTGAGGGACGGAGCGAACACTGAAGCTTTCTTT.

This chain uses TRBV29-1 with TRBJ2-7, with 9 bases identical to TRBD1. Germline V gives CDR1 SQVTM, CDR2 ANQGSEA. V was pared by 6 bases and J by 4 bases, with 7 bases of the junction left unmatched. The CDR3 runs to 13 residues. CDR3 loop: CSVGPDRGYEQYF. The CDR3 DNA sequence: TGCAGCGTCGGTCCGGACAGGGGTTACGAGCAGTACTTC.

In its sample, this clonotype was seen a few times. In nucleotides, the CDR3 is TGCAGTGCCCTCTCGATTTCACCGGGTAGCGGCACCGGGGAGCTGTTTTTT. Its protein product is CSALSISPGSGTGELFF. The genes are TRBV20-1 and TRBJ2-2; a weak D match, TRBD2 (6 bases). The CDR3 loop spans 17 amino acids. V was clipped by 6 bases and J by 4 bases, with 24 bases between them. Germline assignment: CDR1 DFQATT and CDR2 SNEGSKA (reference sequence).

This clonotype was found many times. This chain uses TRBV6-2 or TRBV6-3 with TRBJ2-1; 7 bases agree with TRBD2. The CDR3 consists of 20 residues. The junction had 18 bases not matched to a gene; V was cut back by 0 bases and J by 4 bases. Germline V lookup: CDR1 MNHEY, CDR2 SVGEGT. In DNA, the CDR3 is TGTGCCAGCAGTTACTCGAGCACGGGGGTAGCGGGCCCAGGATACAATGAGCAGTTCTTC. This translates into CASSYSSTGVAGPGYNEQFF.

The chain employs TRBV7-2 and TRBJ2-7; 9 nucleotides align to TRBD1. With V trimmed by 5 bases and J by 3 bases, 5 bases remained unmatched. The CDR3 runs 14 residues. CDR1 SGHTA and CDR2 FQGNSA come from the germline V gene. The CDR3, as DNA: TGTGCCAGCAGCGTAGGACAGGGGTTCTACGAGCAGTACTTC. Encoded protein: CASSVGQGFYEQYF.

V gene TRBV20-1 combines with J gene TRBJ2-1; a weak D match, TRBD1 (6 bases). The V gene lost 6 bases and the J gene lost 7 bases, with 16 bases spanning the gap. The CDR3 spans 13 residues. Germline V lookup: CDR1 DFQATT, CDR2 SNEGSKA (reference sequence). CDR3 sequence: CSAEKDSENEQFF. CDR3 DNA sequence: TGCAGTGCCGAGAAGGACAGCGAAAATGAGCAGTTCTTC.

This clonotype has just a few counts. The chain carries TRBV4-3 and TRBJ2-2; no firm D call. Deletions cut 1 base from V and 9 bases from J, with 3 bases between. Germline V gene data show CDR1 as LGHNA and CDR2 as YSLEER. The CDR3 has 11 amino acids. CDR3 loop: CASSQGWELFF. The CDR3 region has the DNA TGCGCCAGCAGCCAAGGCTGGGAGCTGTTTTTT.